Below are 12 T cell receptor beta chains sequenced from a single sample in a study of graft-versus-host responses after intestinal transplantation. Their antigens remain unidentified. Produced via immunoSEQ multiplex PCR; TCRdb's table is partial and in-frame only. The sample records about 98,000 clones, roughly 80% being singletons. The specimen comprised unstimulated CD8+ T cells sorted from spleen or lymph node cells, sampled before intestinal transplant. These receptors were collected from a human donor who received an intestinal transplant.

DNA for the CDR3: TGTGCCAGCAGTGAAGCGCGGACTAGACGAACTAGCACAGATACGCAGTATTTT. Encoded protein: CASSEARTRRTSTDTQYF. The chain couples TRBV2 to TRBJ2-3; 7 nucleotides line up with TRBD2. CDR1 SNHLY and CDR2 FYNNEI come from the germline V gene. The CDR3 covers 18 residues. J gave up 0 bases and V 0 bases, and 9 bases lay outside the gene matches.

V is TRBV11-3 and J is TRBJ2-2; no clear D. The CDR3 loop spans 13 amino acids. V shed 3 bases and J shed 0 bases, with 2 bases lying between them. CDR1 is SGHNT, CDR2 YENEEA, per germline. The CDR3: CASSFANTGELFF. The CDR3 DNA is TGTGCCAGCAGCTTCGCGAACACCGGGGAGCTGTTTTTT.

The CDR3 protein is CSVETSGSRYNEQFF. The CDR3 DNA is TGCAGCGTTGAAACTAGCGGGAGTAGATACAATGAGCAGTTCTTC. The chain recombines TRBV29-1 with TRBJ2-1; 11 bases are a match to TRBD2. Germline V gene sequence: CDR1 SQVTM, CDR2 ANQGSEA. J was trimmed by 4 bases and V by 2 bases; bases with no gene match: 4. The CDR3 extends over 15 amino acids.

This clone showed up just a few times. The chain combines TRBV4-2 with TRBJ2-2, with 7 bases matching TRBD1. The CDR3 loop spans 18 amino acids. Germline lookup yields CDR1 LGHNA and CDR2 YNFKEQ. Unmatched junction bases numbered 13, after V lost 0 bases and J lost 6 bases. The CDR3, as DNA: TGTGCCAGCAGCCAAGACTCGGGACAGTGGGGGTGGTCCGGGGAGCTGTTTTTT. This sequence encodes CASSQDSGQWGWSGELFF.

This sequence joins TRBV5-6 and TRBJ2-1; 11 bases are shared with TRBD2. From germline, CDR1 is SGHDT and CDR2 YYEEEE. There are 16 residues in the CDR3. V was clipped by 0 bases and J by 2 bases; unmatched bases: 1. The CDR3 DNA follows: TGTGCCAGCAGCTTGGATAGCGGGGGGGCCTACAATGAGCAGTTCTTC. It is translated as CASSLDSGGAYNEQFF. Looking up the rest from reference TRBV5-6 and TRBJ2-1 gives the full variable domain: DAGVTQSPTHLIKTRGQQVTLRCSPKSGHDTVSWYQQALGQGPQFIFQYYEEEERQRGNFPDRFSGHQFPNYSSELNVNALLLGDSALYLCASSLDSGGAYNEQFFGPGTRLTVL.

Concerning this clone itself: Other nucleotide sequences in the sample specify the same CDR3. The CDR3 loop reads CASSLTGTLSYEQYF. CDR3 nucleotides: TGTGCCAGCAGTTTAACCGGCACCCTCAGCTACGAGCAGTACTTC. The V and J genes are TRBV28 and TRBJ2-7; D is undetermined. The CDR3 loop spans 15 amino acids. Germline-derived CDR1 and CDR2 are MDHEN and SYDVKM. Trimming took 2 bases from V and 3 from J, leaving 14 bases between them.

The chain has TRBV29-1 and TRBJ1-5; no reliable D call. The CDR3 has 12 amino acids. Trimming left V 4 bases short and J 7 bases short, with 11 bases between. Per germline, CDR1 SQVTM and CDR2 ANQGSEA. CDR3 protein: CSVGEGEQPQHF. In DNA form, the CDR3 reads TGCAGCGTTGGAGAGGGAGAGCAGCCCCAGCATTTT.

The chain is built from TRBV11-2 and TRBJ2-5; no reliable D call. Trimming pared 4 bases from V and 4 bases from J, leaving 4 bases between. Germline V gene sequence: CDR1 SGHAT, CDR2 FQNNGV. CDR3 length: 11 amino acids. CDR3 protein: CASSSIETQYF. For the CDR3, the DNA is TGTGCCAGCAGCTCCATAGAGACCCAGTACTTC.

This rearrangement joins TRBV19 to TRBJ2-5; D is perhaps TRBD1 (5 bases). The germline V gene has CDR1 LNHDA and CDR2 SQIVND (reference sequence). CDR3 size: 11 residues. Trimming left V 4 bases short and J 5 bases short, with 5 bases between. CDR3 protein: CASSKGETQYF. The CDR3 DNA reads TGTGCCAGTAGTAAGGGGGAGACCCAGTACTTC.

This chain joins TRBV9 and TRBJ2-7, with D unclear. Germline V gives CDR1 SGDLS, CDR2 YYNGEE. The CDR3 totals 13 residues. Trimming pared 1 base from V and 4 bases from J, leaving 9 bases between. Here the CDR3 reads CASSVSESYEQYF. For the CDR3, the DNA is TGTGCCAGCAGCGTATCGGAGTCTTACGAGCAGTACTTC.

The J gene is TRBJ2-2, the V gene TRBV5-1, with a weak D call TRBD1 (5 bases). The CDR3 is 16 residues long. The germline V gene encodes CDR1 SGHRS and CDR2 YFSETQ. V was cut by 2 bases and J by 2 bases, with 13 bases left in between. CDR3 coding DNA: TGCGCCAGCAGCTTCCGACAGAACATTAACACCGGGGAGCTGTTTTTT. Its translation: CASSFRQNINTGELFF.

The V gene is TRBV9, the J gene TRBJ1-2; D not certain. The CDR3 spans 14 residues. In germline, CDR1 is SGDLS, CDR2 YYNGEE. V dropped 4 bases and J dropped 9 bases, with 19 bases sitting between them. The CDR3 loop is CASSPDPWPLSYTF. CDR3 nucleotide sequence: TGTGCCAGCAGCCCGGACCCGTGGCCTTTGAGCTACACCTTC.